The clone carrying this T cell receptor (beta chain) was seen more than once but under ten times. Antigen unknown. These data belong to a study of early T cells in non-severe SARS-CoV-2 infection. V lost 3 bases to trimming and J lost 8 bases; unmatched junction nucleotides: 10. CDR3 size: 16 residues. Germline CDR1 and CDR2: MDHEN and SYDVKM. Notes on the study in general: Missing private and CD4 specificities, VDJdb matching favored anti-spike CD8 responses.

cDNA molecules, individually, were tagged with unique molecular identifiers. TCRdb used MiXCR to reprocess the 5' RACE reads, holding one entry per CDR3 protein. The sample lists approximately 65,000 distinct CDR3 sequences; about 11% were seen once. The genes are TRBV28 and TRBJ1-6; the match to TRBD1 covers 7 bases. The sample consisted of whole blood, taken at baseline. The receptor's source is an adult who was a healthcare worker with PCR-confirmed SARS-CoV-2 infection or an uninfected control (not recorded which). CDR3 nucleotide sequence: TGTGCCAGCAGTTTCTCCCCGGGACAGCAATATTCACCCCTCCACTTT. Protein sequence: CASSFSPGQQYSPLHF.